This passage covers 6 T cell receptor beta chains from one sample sequenced in a study of siplizumab effects on memory and regulatory T cells (dated by TCRdb to the late 2010s). Antigens of these TCRs are unknown. Receptor libraries were prepared by the immunoSEQ multiplex PCR assay. In its TCRdb copy, this immuneACCESS table keeps in-frame sequences only and misses some clones. Where compared with another copy, unresolved V genes explain less than half of these, and the others have no known cause. For this sample there are approximately 20,000 clones; approximately 40% appear just once. About 6.1% of the sample goes to the ten largest clones. Cells in the mixed lymphocyte reaction were cultured together at 37 degrees C for five to seven days. The sample was CFSE-low (dividing) CD4+ T cells sorted from an allogeneic mixed lymphocyte reaction. Receptors were obtained from a human donor in good health; the cells came from an allogeneic mixed lymphocyte reaction. Some clones in this sample may be carry-over from other donors' samples.

This clone came up a few times. This chain joins TRBV2 and TRBJ2-5, with 8 bases identical to TRBD1. This CDR3 region has 15 residues. V dropped 6 bases and J dropped 1; count of bases not matched to a gene: 7. CDR1 SNHLY and CDR2 FYNNEI come from the germline V gene. The CDR3 region is CASRRQGLSQETQYF. The CDR3 region has the DNA TGTGCCAGCAGGAGACAGGGGCTAAGCCAAGAGACCCAGTACTTC.

DNA for the CDR3: TGTGCCAGCAGCACAGCAGGGAACACCGGGGAGCTGTTTTTT. This translates into CASSTAGNTGELFF. The rearrangement links TRBV6-5 to TRBJ2-2; D unresolved. CDR1 MNHEY and CDR2 SVGAGI come from the germline V gene. This CDR3 has 14 residues. Trimming left V 6 bases short and J 1 base short, with 9 bases between.

The gene calls are TRBV20-1 and TRBJ1-5; no firm D call. Germline V gene data show CDR1 as DFQATT and CDR2 as SNEGSKA (reference sequence). The CDR3 totals 11 residues. CDR3 DNA sequence: TGCAACTGGCCAGCTCATCAGCCCCAGCATTTT. Protein: CNWPAHQPQHF.

This clone was detected a few times. V is TRBV6-6 and J is TRBJ2-7, with D possibly called TRBD1 or TRBD2 (5 bases each). Trimming took off 5 bases at V and 4 bases at J, with 21 bases between the two ends. Germline V gene data show CDR1 as MNHNY and CDR2 as SVGAGI (reference sequence). This CDR3 comprises 16 residues. CDR3 residues: CASSREIGTRLYEQYF. The CDR3, as DNA: TGTGCCAGCAGTAGGGAAATCGGGACCAGACTTTACGAGCAGTACTTC.

CDR3 DNA: TGTGCCAGCAGCTTAATAAGCGGGAGGGGCGGCGAGCAGTACTTC. Amino acid sequence: CASSLISGRGGEQYF. The rearrangement links TRBV7-9 to TRBJ2-7; 10 nucleotides agree with TRBD2. V lost 2 bases, J lost 6 bases, and 7 bases stayed unmatched. Germline CDR1 SEHNR, CDR2 FQNEAQ (reference sequence). This CDR3 has 15 amino acids.

J is TRBJ2-7 and V is TRBV7-2; D is undetermined. The CDR3 is 13 amino acids. The germline V gene has CDR1 SGHTA and CDR2 FQGNSA. V gave up 1 base and J gave up 3 bases, with 7 bases separating them. The CDR3 DNA sequence: TGTGCCAGCAGCTTAGAGGCAGGCTACGAGCAGTACTTC. Its translation is CASSLEAGYEQYF.